One TCR beta chain is described in this entry. Its antigen is unidentified. Trimming at V came to 4 bases and at J to 8 bases, leaving 6 bases not matched to a gene. CDR1 and CDR2 (germline): KGHSH, LQKENI. This CDR3 comprises 14 residues. This sample stems from a study of OX40 agonist ivuxolimab in advanced cancers. Study background: An anti-OX40 (CD134) antibody with agonistic activity, ivuxolimab, was administered to patients. Each patient was given ivuxolimab into a vein every 2 weeks, at 0.01 to 10 mg/kg. The study's findings and limits: Partial responders treated at 0.1-3.0 mg/kg exhibited clonal expansion among the lowest measured. At 0.1 to 3.0 mg/kg, CD4+ and CD8+ blood T cells expanded clonally by week 6.

TCRdb's copy holds only in-frame clones and misses some; the assay was immunoSEQ multiplex PCR. This table holds tens of thousands of clones, roughly 85% found once. Material: CD4+ or CD8+ T cells sorted from blood, obtained in a trial of the OX40 agonist ivuxolimab. The origin of this receptor is an adult with an advanced solid tumor such as melanoma, head and neck, liver or kidney cancer. This chain uses TRBV18 with TRBJ1-4; TRBD1 agrees at 8 bases. CDR3 sequence reads: CASSRQGIREKLFF. The DNA for the CDR3 is TGTGCCAGCTCACGACAGGGGATTAGGGAAAAACTGTTTTTT.